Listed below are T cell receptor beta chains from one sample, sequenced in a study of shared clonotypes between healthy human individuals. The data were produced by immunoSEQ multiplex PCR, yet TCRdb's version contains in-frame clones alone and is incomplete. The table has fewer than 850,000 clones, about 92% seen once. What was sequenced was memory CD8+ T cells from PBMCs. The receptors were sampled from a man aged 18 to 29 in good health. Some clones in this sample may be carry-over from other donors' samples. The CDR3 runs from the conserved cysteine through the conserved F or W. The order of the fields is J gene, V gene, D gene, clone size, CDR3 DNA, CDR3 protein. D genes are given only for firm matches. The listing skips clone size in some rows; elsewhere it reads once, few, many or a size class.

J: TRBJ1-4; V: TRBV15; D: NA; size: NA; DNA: TGTGCCACCAGCAGAGAATGGTTGGCTAATGAAAAACTGTTTTTT; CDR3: CATSREWLANEKLFF
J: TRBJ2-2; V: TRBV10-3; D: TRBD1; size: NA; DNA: TGTGCCATCCTTTCCGGGACAGGGGTCACCGGGGAGCTGTTTTTT; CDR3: CAILSGTGVTGELFF
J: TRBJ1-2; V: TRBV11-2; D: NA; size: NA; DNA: TGTGCCAGCAGCCCCGGGCGGAGCTATGGCTACACCTTC; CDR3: CASSPGRSYGYTF
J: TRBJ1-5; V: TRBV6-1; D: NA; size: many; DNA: TGTGCCAGCAGTGACTTCGCACAGGAGCCCCAGCATTTT; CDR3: CASSDFAQEPQHF
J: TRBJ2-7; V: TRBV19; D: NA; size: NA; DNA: TGTGCCAGCGGACTCGGGGGGCCCTACGAGCAGTACTTC; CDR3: CASGLGGPYEQYF
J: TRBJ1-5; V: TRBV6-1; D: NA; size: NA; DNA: TGTGCCAGCAGTGATCAGGGTTGGCGCAATCAGCCCCAGCATTTT; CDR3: CASSDQGWRNQPQHF
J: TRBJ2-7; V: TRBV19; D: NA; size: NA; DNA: TGTGCCAGTAGTGAAACAGGGATTTCCTACGAGCAGTACTTC; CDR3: CASSETGISYEQYF
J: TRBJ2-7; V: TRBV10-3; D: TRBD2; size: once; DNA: TGTGCCATCAGTGGGGGACTAGCGGGAGGTCGCCGCTACGAGCAGTACTTC; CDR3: CAISGGLAGGRRYEQYF
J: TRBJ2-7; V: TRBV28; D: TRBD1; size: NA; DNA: TGTGCCAGCAGTACCCCCACAGGGGGCTACGAGCAGTACTTC; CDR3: CASSTPTGGYEQYF
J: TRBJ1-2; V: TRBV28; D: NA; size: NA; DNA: TGTGCCAGCAGCCCTATCAATAGTTGGGGGGTCGGCTACACCTTC; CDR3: CASSPINSWGVGYTF
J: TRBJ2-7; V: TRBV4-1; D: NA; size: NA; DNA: TGCGCCAGCAGCCAAGAATCGCCTAGCCCATCCTACGAGCAGTACTTC; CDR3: CASSQESPSPSYEQYF
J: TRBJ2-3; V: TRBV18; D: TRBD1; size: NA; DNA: TGTGCCAGCTCACCACGGGACAGGGGCCTCACAGATACGCAGTATTTT; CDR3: CASSPRDRGLTDTQYF
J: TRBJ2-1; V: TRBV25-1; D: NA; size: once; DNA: TGTGCCAGCAGTGAGAGGTTTCAGGGGCTGTACAATGAGCAGTTCTTC; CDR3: CASSERFQGLYNEQFF
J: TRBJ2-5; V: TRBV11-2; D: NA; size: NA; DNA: TGTGCCAGCAGCTTAACTCGGGTTTTAGGGGAGACCCAGTACTTC; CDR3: CASSLTRVLGETQYF
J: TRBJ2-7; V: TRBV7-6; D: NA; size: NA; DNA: TGTGCCAGCAGCTTAGCGTCAGGATGGGAGCAGTACTTC; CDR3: CASSLASGWEQYF
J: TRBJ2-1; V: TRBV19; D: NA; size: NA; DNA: TGTGCCAGTAGTATAGCGTTAGGCAACAATGAGCAGTTCTTC; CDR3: CASSIALGNNEQFF
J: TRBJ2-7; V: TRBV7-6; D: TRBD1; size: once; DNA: TGTGCCAGCAGCCTTGCCCGTGGGACAGGGGATCAGGGGGGGACCTACGAGCAGTACTTC; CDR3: CASSLARGTGDQGGTYEQYF
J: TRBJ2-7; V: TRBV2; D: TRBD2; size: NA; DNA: TGTGCCAGCAGTGAATCCCCCCTAGCGGAGTCCTACGAGCAGTACTTC; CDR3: CASSESPLAESYEQYF
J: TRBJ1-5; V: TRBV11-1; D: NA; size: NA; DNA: TGTGCCAGCAGATTAGCAGTAAATCAGCCCCAGCATTTT; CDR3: CASRLAVNQPQHF
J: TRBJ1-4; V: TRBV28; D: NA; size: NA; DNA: TGTGCCAGCAAAAGGGAAAGGTTTTTT; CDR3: CASKRERFF
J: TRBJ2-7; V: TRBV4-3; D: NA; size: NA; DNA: TGCGCCAGCAGCCAAGATTTCCGGGGATACTACGAGCAGTACTTC; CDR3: CASSQDFRGYYEQYF
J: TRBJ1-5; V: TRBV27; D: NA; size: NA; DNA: TGTGCCAGCAGTTACGGGGTAGGCAATCAGCCCCAGCATTTT; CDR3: CASSYGVGNQPQHF
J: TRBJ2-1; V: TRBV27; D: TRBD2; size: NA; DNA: TGTGCCAGCAGTCGCCAGGGACTAGCGGGAGACAATGAGCAGTTCTTC; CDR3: CASSRQGLAGDNEQFF
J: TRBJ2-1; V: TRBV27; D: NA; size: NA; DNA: TGTGCCAGCACCCCACTCAGCTCCTACAATGAGCAGTTCTTC; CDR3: CASTPLSSYNEQFF
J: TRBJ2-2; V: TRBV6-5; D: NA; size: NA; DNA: TGTGCCAGCAGTTACTCGGGCAGGGGCGGCGGGGAGCTGTTTTTT; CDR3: CASSYSGRGGGELFF
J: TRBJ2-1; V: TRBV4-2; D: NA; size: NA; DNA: TGTGCCAGCAGCCAAGATGTAGGGGGGATAGCGCTGTACAATGAGCAGTTCTTC; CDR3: CASSQDVGGIALYNEQFF
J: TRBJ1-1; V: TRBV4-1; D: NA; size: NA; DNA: TGCGCCAGCAGCCAAGGACAGGCTGGGAACACTGAAGCTTTCTTT; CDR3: CASSQGQAGNTEAFF
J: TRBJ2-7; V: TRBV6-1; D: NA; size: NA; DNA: TGTGCCAGCAGACGGATTCGGGGGCAGGGAGAGCAGTACTTC; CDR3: CASRRIRGQGEQYF